This TCR beta chain appears in the sequencing data of a study of CD8+CD57+ T cells in acquired aplastic anemia. Study as a whole: Sorted CD4+ plus CD8+ cells gave DNA averaging roughly 3 ug.

The germline V gene has CDR1 SGHTA and CDR2 FQGNSA. Trimming pared 1 base from V and 0 bases from J, leaving 11 bases between. The CDR3 covers 16 residues. CDR3 and TCR beta VDJ profiling relied on a genomic DNA template. MiXCR, applied by TCRdb to the reads, yields one record per CDR3 protein. Counted here are approximately 180,000 distinct CDR3 sequences, around 63% occurring once; the ten biggest clones make up approximately 42%. Study findings and constraints: With respect to CD8+ Simpson's diversity, patients and controls did not differ significantly. Almost 30 shared CD8+ CDR3s appeared highly expressed within patients' immunodominant clones.

Concerning this clonotype itself: The antigen remains unidentified.

The authors sequenced patients whose flow cytometry had shown CD8+CD57+ cell expansion. Every patient was diagnosed with severe acquired aplastic anemia. The material sequenced was sorted CD4+, CD8+, or CD8+CD57+ T cells (not recorded which) from PBMCs. This receptor was obtained from a human donor with aplastic anemia. The V gene is TRBV7-2, the J gene TRBJ2-3; TRBD2 is a possible D gene (6 bases). CDR3 bases: TGTGCCAGCAGCTTAGTAGGCGGGATGAGCACAGATACGCAGTATTTT. Amino acid sequence: CASSLVGGMSTDTQYF.